The 13 T cell receptor beta chains below come from one sample, sequenced in a study of blood T cell repertoires in COVID-19. This table comes from immunoSEQ multiplex PCR, and its TCRdb copy is limited to in-frame clones, with some not included. The sample comprises more than 65,000 clones, roughly three quarters of which are singletons, and 40% to 50% rests with the top ten. Material: peripheral blood. The receptors were sampled from a human donor in a cohort sampled during active COVID-19.

J is TRBJ1-3 and V is TRBV3-1 (or the pseudogene TRBV3-2), with D possibly being TRBD1 (6 bases). The CDR3 runs 14 residues. V was pared by 4 bases and J by 2 bases, with 9 bases between. Germline CDR1 reads LGHDT; CDR2 reads YNNKEL (reference sequence). The CDR3 sequence: CASSPWTAGNTIYF. The CDR3 DNA follows: TGTGCCAGCAGCCCGTGGACAGCTGGAAACACCATATATTTT.

This clone showed up just a few times. The gene calls are TRBV6-1 and TRBJ2-7; D possibly corresponds to TRBD1 (6 bases). The CDR3 extends over 16 amino acids. CDR1 is MNHNS, CDR2 SASEGT, per germline. V lost 3 bases and J 0 bases, leaving 15 bases between the germline ends. The CDR3 nucleotides are TGTGCCAGCAGTGATTTTGGGGGCCCCAGCTCCTACGAGCAGTACTTC. Translation: CASSDFGGPSSYEQYF.

The chain links TRBV2 to TRBJ1-1, with D unresolved. Germline assignment: CDR1 SNHLY and CDR2 FYNNEI. The CDR3 sequence is 15 residues long. Trimming shortened V by 5 bases and J by 0 bases, and 13 bases separated the two germline ends. CDR3 amino acids: CASSRRAVLNTEAFF. CDR3 nucleotide sequence: TGTGCCAGCAGTAGGCGGGCAGTGTTGAACACTGAAGCTTTCTTT.

CDR3 in amino acids: CASSLGQGVDTQYF. Written as DNA, the CDR3 is TGCGCCAGCAGCTTGGGACAGGGGGTAGATACGCAGTATTTT. V gene TRBV5-1 combines with J gene TRBJ2-3; 9 positions match TRBD1. The junction had 1 base not matched to a gene; V was cut back by 0 bases and J by 5 bases. Germline CDR1 reads SGHRS; CDR2 reads YFSETQ. The CDR3 loop spans 14 amino acids.

The chain recombines TRBV3-1 (or the pseudogene TRBV3-2) with TRBJ2-1, with 10 bases that match TRBD2. The CDR3 spans 15 residues. After removal of 0 bases from V and 8 bases from J, the junction contained 4 bases not matched to a gene. Germline CDR1 LGHDT, CDR2 YNNKEL (reference sequence). In nucleotides, the CDR3 is TGTGCCAGCAGCCAAGAAGTTCTAGCGGGAGATGAGCAGTTCTTC. It codes for CASSQEVLAGDEQFF.

V usage is TRBV18 and J usage is TRBJ2-4, with 8 bases fitting TRBD1. Germline V gives CDR1 KGHSH, CDR2 LQKENI. Germline trimming cut 3 bases from V and 5 bases from J; bases unmatched to any gene: 12. The CDR3 has 17 amino acids. The CDR3 loop is CASSPVTGGQEQNIQYF. In nucleotides, the CDR3 is TGTGCCAGCTCACCGGTTACAGGGGGACAGGAACAAAACATTCAGTACTTC.

This rearrangement joins TRBV14 to TRBJ2-7; TRBD1 matches 9 bases. The germline V gene encodes CDR1 SGHDN and CDR2 FVKESK. J was trimmed by 2 bases and V by 9 bases; bases with no gene match: 8. The CDR3 is 14 residues long. The CDR3 protein is CASYRTGETYEQYF. CDR3 in DNA: TGTGCCAGTTACCGGACAGGGGAAACCTACGAGCAGTACTTC.

This chain uses TRBV28 with TRBJ1-5; D possibly corresponds to TRBD1 (6 bases). Trimming took off 7 bases at V and 5 bases at J, with 12 bases between the two ends. Germline CDR1 is MDHEN and CDR2 is SYDVKM. CDR3 length: 13 amino acids. The CDR3 bases are TGTGCCAGCACCTCTGAGGGGGATCAGCCCCAGCATTTT. Protein sequence: CASTSEGDQPQHF.

The chain has TRBV7-6 and TRBJ2-2; 12 positions match TRBD2. This CDR3 is 16 amino acids long. Germline assignment: CDR1 SGHVS and CDR2 FNYEAQ. V was pared by 3 bases and J by 4 bases, with 3 bases of the junction left unmatched. As DNA, the CDR3 is TGTGCCAGCAGCTTTGGGACTAGCGGGCCCACCGGGGAGCTGTTTTTT. Translated: CASSFGTSGPTGELFF.

V is TRBV28 and J is TRBJ2-1, with TRBD2 as a possible D gene (5 bases). The germline gives CDR1 MDHEN, CDR2 SYDVKM. The CDR3 is 15 residues long. V lost 2 bases to trimming and J lost 0 bases, with 8 bases between them. The CDR3 region is CASSLGADSYNEQFF. As DNA, the CDR3 is TGTGCCAGCAGTTTAGGAGCGGACTCCTACAATGAGCAGTTCTTC.

The sample holds a few counts of this clone. This chain links TRBV5-1 with TRBJ2-2; TRBD1 aligns across 8 bases. Trimming took 2 bases from V and 4 from J; bases not matched to a gene: 4. Germline V gene data show CDR1 as SGHRS and CDR2 as YFSETQ. The length of the CDR3 is 15 residues. The CDR3 loop is CASSLRTGITGELFF. As DNA, the CDR3 is TGCGCCAGCAGCTTACGGACAGGGATCACCGGGGAGCTGTTTTTT.

The chain couples TRBV7-8 to TRBJ2-1, with 12 bases fitting TRBD2. Unmatched junction bases numbered 3, after V lost 5 bases and J lost 4 bases. In germline, CDR1 is SGHVS, CDR2 FQNEAQ. The CDR3 covers 15 residues. The CDR3 protein is CASSATSGGYNEQFF. In DNA form, the CDR3 reads TGTGCCAGCAGCGCGACTAGCGGGGGATACAATGAGCAGTTCTTC.

In DNA form, the CDR3 reads TGTGCCAGCAGCCCACGTACAGGGGGCACCGGGTACGAGCAGTACTTC. It translates to CASSPRTGGTGYEQYF. The chain uses TRBV7-2 and TRBJ2-7, with TRBD1 identical over 9 bases. Germline V gives CDR1 SGHTA, CDR2 FQGNSA. V shed 5 bases, J shed 4 bases, and the junction held 12 bases outside the gene matches. The CDR3 runs to 16 residues.